A single sample gave rise to the 16 T cell receptor beta chains below, sequenced in a study of shared clonotypes between healthy human individuals. Libraries were prepared by immunoSEQ multiplex PCR; TCRdb keeps only in-frame clonotypes and omits some of them. This sample yields 1.4 million to 1.5 million clones, of which roughly 96% are seen a single time; roughly 1.2% belongs to the top ten. The sample taken for sequencing was naive CD4+ T cells sorted from blood. Specified subset: CD45RA+ positively selected. The receptors here all came from a young man in good health.

This chain uses TRBV5-4 with TRBJ1-1; 9 bases agree with TRBD1. This CDR3 is built from 15 residues. Germline CDR1 is SGHNT and CDR2 is YYREEE (reference sequence). Trimming at V came to 4 bases and at J to 8 bases, leaving 12 bases not matched to a gene. The CDR3 DNA is TGTGCCAGCAGCCCCCCGGGACAGGGAAGGGTCGAAGCTTTCTTT. Protein: CASSPPGQGRVEAFF.

The chain carries TRBV7-9 and TRBJ1-5; D possibly corresponds to TRBD1 (6 bases). V was shortened by 4 bases and J by 1 base, with 8 bases between the two germline ends. This CDR3 has 14 residues. Germline CDR1 is SEHNR and CDR2 is FQNEAQ (reference sequence). CDR3 region: CASSSGASNQPQHF. The CDR3 DNA reads TGTGCCAGCAGCTCAGGGGCCAGCAATCAGCCCCAGCATTTT.

The J gene is TRBJ2-7, the V gene TRBV2, with 7 bases matching TRBD1. J was trimmed by 5 bases and V by 9 bases; bases with no gene match: 13. Germline CDR1 is SNHLY and CDR2 is FYNNEI. The CDR3 has 14 amino acids. The CDR3 DNA follows: TGTGCCAGGAACCCGCTGGGACAGTGGGACGAGCAGTACTTC. It yields the protein CARNPLGQWDEQYF. The full variable domain, rest sourced from reference TRBV2 and TRBJ2-7, is EPEVTQTPSHQVTQMGQEVILRCVPISNHLYFYWYRQILGQKVEFLVSFYNNEISEKSEIFDDQFSVERPDGSNFTLKIRSTKLEDSAMYFCARNPLGQWDEQYFGPGTRLTVT.

The chain combines TRBV2 with TRBJ2-7; TRBD1 agrees at 10 bases. Germline V CDR1 and CDR2: SNHLY, FYNNEI. V shed 8 bases, J shed 5 bases, and the junction held 6 bases outside the gene matches. There are 13 residues in the CDR3. DNA for the CDR3: TGTGCCAGCGACCGGGACAGGGGCAACGAGCAGTACTTC. Translation: CASDRDRGNEQYF.

The V call is TRBV18, the J call TRBJ2-7, with 9 positions matching TRBD1. Germline V gene sequence: CDR1 KGHSH, CDR2 LQKENI. The V and J ends lost 6 bases and 3 bases, in that order; junction bases with no gene match: 9. The CDR3 sequence is 15 residues long. CDR3 coding DNA: TGTGCCAGCTCCAAATCAGGACAGGGGCACTACGAGCAGTACTTC. Translation: CASSKSGQGHYEQYF.

J is TRBJ2-6 and V is TRBV2, with a possible D match to TRBD2 (5 bases). The CDR3 extends over 14 amino acids. Trimming cost V 10 bases and J 4 bases, with 14 bases left between them. Germline V gene data show CDR1 as SNHLY and CDR2 as FYNNEI. CDR3 DNA sequence: TGTGCCATCAAAAGAGGGCTGGGGGCCAACGTCCTGACTTTC. Translated, it gives CAIKRGLGANVLTF.

The gene calls are TRBV19 and TRBJ2-1, with 11 bases identical to TRBD2. The V segment lost 7 bases and the J segment 8 bases; nucleotides outside the gene matches: 10. From germline, CDR1 is LNHDA and CDR2 SQIVND (reference sequence). The CDR3 is 15 residues long. The CDR3 DNA is TGTGCCAGTACACGGCATAGCGGGAGGGCCGATGAGCAGTTCTTC. Amino acids: CASTRHSGRADEQFF. Full variable domain (remainder filled in from reference TRBV19 and TRBJ2-1): DGGITQSPKYLFRKEGQNVTLSCEQNLNHDAMYWYRQDPGQGLRLIYYSQIVNDFQKGDIAEGYSVSREKKESFPLTVTSAQKNPTAFYLCASTRHSGRADEQFFGPGTRLTVL.

This chain joins TRBV6-1 and TRBJ2-5; 7 bases align to TRBD2. The V gene end was trimmed by 5 bases and the J gene end by 5 bases; junction bases not matched to a gene: 11. Germline CDR1 and CDR2: MNHNS and SASEGT. The CDR3 has 15 residues. Here the CDR3 DNA reads TGTGCCAGCAGTACCTCATGGACCGGGAGGGAGACCCAGTACTTC. It codes for CASSTSWTGRETQYF.

The rearrangement joins TRBV10-1 to TRBJ2-7, with TRBD1 as a possible D gene (5 bases). Trimming removed 8 bases from V and 5 bases from J, with 16 bases in between. The CDR3 has 13 residues. CDR1 is WNHNN and CDR2 is SYGVQD in the germline V gene (reference sequence). CDR3 in DNA: TGCGCCAGCTCCCCCATAGGGGAAGACGAGCAGTACTTC. Translation: CASSPIGEDEQYF.

Worth noting for this clone: At one end, the junction sequence differs from germline, possibly due to a read error. CDR3 loop: CASSLVPVGGDF. Written as DNA, the CDR3 is TGTGCCAGCAGCTTAGTTCCAGTAGGAGGGGACTTC. This chain joins TRBV7-9 and TRBJ2-4; the D gene is possibly TRBD2 (6 bases). Looked up from germline, CDR1 is SEHNR and CDR2 is FQNEAQ (reference sequence). The CDR3 is made up of 12 amino acids.

This chain links TRBV7-9 with TRBJ1-1; 10 bases match TRBD1. Germline CDR1 and CDR2: SEHNR and FQNEAQ (reference sequence). V shed 6 bases and J 3 bases; nucleotides not matched to a gene: 10. This CDR3 contains 16 residues. The CDR3 loop is CASRGDRGPWYTEAFF. The CDR3 DNA is TGTGCCAGCAGGGGTGACAGGGGGCCGTGGTACACTGAAGCTTTCTTT.

V gene TRBV18 combines with J gene TRBJ2-5; the match to TRBD2 covers 8 bases. The germline CDR1 and CDR2 sequences are KGHSH and LQKENI. V lost 0 bases, J lost 0 bases, and 15 bases stayed unmatched. This CDR3 comprises 20 residues. The CDR3 DNA reads as TGTGCCAGCTCACCACCGTTGGGCCCCACGCGGGAGGAGGACCAAGAGACCCAGTACTTC. It is translated as CASSPPLGPTREEDQETQYF.

V gene TRBV18 combines with J gene TRBJ1-2; D remains ambiguous. V was clipped by 1 base and J by 7 bases, with 19 bases between them. CDR3 size: 16 residues. Germline CDR1 is KGHSH and CDR2 is LQKENI. CDR3 loop: CASSPRPGKNVFGYTF. The CDR3 DNA follows: TGTGCCAGCTCACCACGTCCGGGCAAGAACGTCTTTGGCTACACCTTC.

The chain links TRBV5-1 to TRBJ2-1; 7 nucleotides align to TRBD1. Germline V gives CDR1 SGHRS, CDR2 YFSETQ. The CDR3 spans 15 residues. The J segment lost 7 bases and the V segment lost 4 bases, leaving 11 bases of the junction unmatched. This CDR3 reads CASSRDRAFRNEQFF. CDR3 bases: TGCGCCAGCAGCCGAGACAGGGCCTTTAGGAATGAGCAGTTCTTC.

This CDR3 reads CASSLRPPSTDTQYF. DNA for the CDR3: TGTGCCAGCAGCTTACGTCCTCCTAGCACAGATACGCAGTATTTT. The chain is built from TRBV11-2 and TRBJ2-3; D ambiguous. The CDR3 length is 15 residues. CDR1 and CDR2 from the germline V gene are SGHAT and FQNNGV. V dropped 2 bases and J dropped 0 bases, with 9 bases sitting between them.

This chain links TRBV18 with TRBJ2-6; TRBD2 might be the D (6 bases). CDR3 size: 17 residues. From germline, CDR1 is KGHSH and CDR2 LQKENI. V was clipped by 3 bases and J by 0 bases, with 12 bases between them. CDR3 protein: CASSPGGGYSGANVLTF. The DNA of the CDR3 is TGTGCCAGCTCACCGGGTGGAGGGTACTCTGGGGCCAACGTCCTGACTTTC.